The T cell receptor beta chain described here comes from a study of Ad26.COV2.S vaccination and SARS-CoV-2 variants. Turning to the study itself: COV1001, an Ad26.COV2.S trial, supplied this vaccine-arm donor.

Study observations and caveats: Breadth of non-spike TCRs did not differ between vaccinees and placebo recipients. The TCR breadth and depth analyses may have understated or missed part of the total T cell responses.

Points on this clone: What it recognizes is unknown.

Sequencing was performed with immunoSEQ multiplex PCR; in TCRdb, only in-frame clones are kept and a portion is missing. The profile shows roughly 400,000 clones, roughly 90% of them singletons. Treatment here: around 19 received Ad26.COV2.S at low or high dose, single or two shots; 5 received placebo; per-sample allocation not given. Sampling was performed 63 days after the first vaccine or placebo injection. Boston hosted the donor, who was an adult aged 18-55 years. The sequenced sample was peripheral blood, obtained in a trial of Ad26.COV2.S vaccine versus placebo. The receptor's source is a person aged 18-60 years who received the Ad26.COV2.S COVID-19 vaccine or a placebo.

The CDR3 DNA sequence: TGTGCCAGCAGGGTGTCCGGGCGAGATAACTATGGCTACACCTTC. Its protein is CASRVSGRDNYGYTF. The V call is TRBV6-6, the J call TRBJ1-2; D is uncertain. The germline V gene has CDR1 MNHNY and CDR2 SVGAGI (reference sequence). V was trimmed by 6 bases and J by 1 base, leaving 15 bases between them. The CDR3 is 15 residues long.